The 7 T cell receptor beta chains in this list originate from one sample, sequenced in a study of human T cells and chemical hapten exposure. MiXCR, run by TCRdb on the 5' RACE reads, gives a single entry per CDR3 protein. Among about 110,000 distinct CDR3 sequences, more than 15% were seen once, and the ten largest hold approximately 3%. RNA extraction used unfractionated whole blood as the source of total RNA. The receptors were sampled from a human donor in good health.

This chain joins TRBV7-3 and TRBJ1-1; D possibly corresponds to TRBD1 (5 bases). The CDR3 is 14 amino acids. The V end lost 6 bases, the J end lost 4 bases, and 15 bases lay between the germline ends. Germline loops: CDR1 SGHTA, CDR2 FQGTGA. The CDR3 loop reads CASRLQPGGTEAFF. CDR3 DNA: TGTGCCAGCAGGCTTCAACCTGGGGGCACTGAAGCTTTCTTT.

The J gene is TRBJ2-2, the V gene TRBV7-8; 11 bases are shared with TRBD1. J lost 3 bases, V lost 3 bases, and 0 bases had no gene match. The CDR3 extends over 15 amino acids. Germline V gene data show CDR1 as SGHVS and CDR2 as FQNEAQ. The CDR3 protein is CASSLGQGDTGELFF. The DNA for the CDR3 is TGTGCCAGCAGCTTGGGACAGGGGGACACCGGGGAGCTGTTTTTT. The variable domain in full, completed from reference TRBV7-8 and TRBJ2-2, reads GAGVSQSPRYKVAKRGQDVALRCDPISGHVSLFWYQQALGQGPEFLTYFQNEAQLDKSGLPSDRFFAERPEGSVSTLKIQRTQQEDSAVYLCASSLGQGDTGELFFGEGSRLTVL.

The rearrangement joins TRBV20-1 to TRBJ2-3; the match to TRBD1 covers 9 bases. The CDR3 sequence is 15 residues long. Trimming cost V 3 bases and J 4 bases; bases outside gene matches: 8. Germline V lookup: CDR1 DFQATT, CDR2 SNEGSKA (reference sequence). The CDR3, as DNA: TGCAGTGCTAGTTACCGGGACAGGGCATCAGATACGCAGTATTTT. It encodes CSASYRDRASDTQYF.

DNA of the CDR3: TGCGCCAGCGGGGGGACAGGCCCCTCCAGGGAGCTGTTTTTT. This encodes CASGGTGPSRELFF. This chain uses TRBV10-1 with TRBJ2-2, with 8 nucleotides matching TRBD1. The V gene's germline CDR1 is WNHNN and CDR2 SYGVQD (reference sequence). V was pared by 8 bases and J by 9 bases, with 11 bases of the junction left unmatched. The CDR3 totals 14 residues.

The V and J genes are TRBV29-1 and TRBJ2-1; TRBD1 is a possible D gene (5 bases). Germline lookup yields CDR1 SQVTM and CDR2 ANQGSEA. With 6 bases removed from V and 8 bases from J, the gap between germline ends came to 11 bases. This CDR3 has 11 amino acids. CDR3 protein: CSVEKGDEQFF. In DNA form, the CDR3 reads TGCAGCGTGGAGAAAGGGGATGAGCAGTTCTTC.

This clonotype was observed a handful of times. The rearrangement uses TRBV5-1 and TRBJ1-1; D not certain. CDR1 SGHRS and CDR2 YFSETQ come from the germline V gene. Deletions cut 0 bases from V and 4 bases from J, with 10 bases between. CDR3 length: 14 residues. The CDR3 coding sequence is TGCGCCAGCAGCTTGGCGGAAGTGAGCACTGAAGCTTTCTTT. Its protein product is CASSLAEVSTEAFF.

This clonotype was recorded at least ten times. The chain recombines TRBV6-1 with TRBJ2-1; 11 bases map to TRBD2. The CDR3 has 15 residues. V was clipped by 0 bases and J by 10 bases; unmatched bases: 5. Germline V gives CDR1 MNHNS, CDR2 SASEGT. CDR3 residues: CASSEALAGGFEQFF. The CDR3 DNA reads TGTGCCAGCAGTGAAGCGCTAGCGGGGGGATTCGAGCAGTTCTTC.